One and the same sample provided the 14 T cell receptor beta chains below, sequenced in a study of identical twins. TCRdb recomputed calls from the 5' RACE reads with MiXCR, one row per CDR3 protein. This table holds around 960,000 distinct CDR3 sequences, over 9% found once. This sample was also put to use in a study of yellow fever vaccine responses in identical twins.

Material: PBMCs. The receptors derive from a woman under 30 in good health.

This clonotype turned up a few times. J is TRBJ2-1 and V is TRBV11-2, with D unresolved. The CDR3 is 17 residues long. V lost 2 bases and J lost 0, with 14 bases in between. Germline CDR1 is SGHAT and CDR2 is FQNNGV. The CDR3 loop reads CASSLTTGISSYNEQFF. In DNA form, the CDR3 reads TGTGCCAGCAGCTTAACCACTGGGATCAGCTCCTACAATGAGCAGTTCTTC.

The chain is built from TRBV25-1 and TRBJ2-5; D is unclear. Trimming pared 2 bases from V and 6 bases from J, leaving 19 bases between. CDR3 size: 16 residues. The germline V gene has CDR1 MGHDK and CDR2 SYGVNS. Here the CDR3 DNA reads TGTGCCAGCAGTGAACCCGGACCCGCCGGGCCCAAGACCCAGTACTTC. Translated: CASSEPGPAGPKTQYF. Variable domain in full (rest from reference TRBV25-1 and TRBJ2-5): EADIYQTPRYLVIGTGKKITLECSQTMGHDKMYWYQQDPGMELHLIHYSYGVNSTEKGDLSSESTVSRIRTEHFPLTLESARPSHTSQYLCASSEPGPAGPKTQYFGPGTRLLVL.

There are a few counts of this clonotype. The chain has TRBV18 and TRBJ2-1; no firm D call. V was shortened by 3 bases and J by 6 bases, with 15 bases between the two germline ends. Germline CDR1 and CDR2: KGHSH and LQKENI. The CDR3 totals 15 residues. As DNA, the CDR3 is TGTGCCAGCTCACCGAATGAAGCAGGCCCCAATGAGCAGTTCTTC. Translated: CASSPNEAGPNEQFF.

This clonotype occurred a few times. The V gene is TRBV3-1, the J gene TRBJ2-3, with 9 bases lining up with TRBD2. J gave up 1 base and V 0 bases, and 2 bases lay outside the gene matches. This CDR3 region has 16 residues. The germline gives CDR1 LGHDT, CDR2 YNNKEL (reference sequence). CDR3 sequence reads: CASSQELAGGTDTQYF. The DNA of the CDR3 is TGTGCCAGCAGCCAAGAACTAGCGGGTGGCACAGATACGCAGTATTTT.

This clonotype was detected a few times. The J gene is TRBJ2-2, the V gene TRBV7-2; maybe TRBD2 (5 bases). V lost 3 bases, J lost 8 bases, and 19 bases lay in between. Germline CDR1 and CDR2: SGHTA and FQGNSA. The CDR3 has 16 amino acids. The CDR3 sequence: CASSFPPGWGVGELFF. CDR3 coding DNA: TGTGCCAGCAGCTTTCCCCCGGGATGGGGAGTGGGGGAGCTGTTTTTT.

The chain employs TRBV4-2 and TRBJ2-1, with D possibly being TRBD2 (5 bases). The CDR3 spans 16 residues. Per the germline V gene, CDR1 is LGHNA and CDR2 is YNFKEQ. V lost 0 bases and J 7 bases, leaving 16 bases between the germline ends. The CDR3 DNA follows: TGTGCCAGCAGCCAAGATCTAGCCCCAGGTGTGAATGAGCAGTTCTTC. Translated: CASSQDLAPGVNEQFF.

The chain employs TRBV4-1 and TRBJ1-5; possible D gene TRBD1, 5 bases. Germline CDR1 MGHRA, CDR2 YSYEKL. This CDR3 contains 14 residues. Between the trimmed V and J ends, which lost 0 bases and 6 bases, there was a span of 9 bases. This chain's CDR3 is CASSQDEGPQPQHF. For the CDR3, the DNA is TGCGCCAGCAGCCAAGACGAGGGGCCTCAGCCCCAGCATTTT.

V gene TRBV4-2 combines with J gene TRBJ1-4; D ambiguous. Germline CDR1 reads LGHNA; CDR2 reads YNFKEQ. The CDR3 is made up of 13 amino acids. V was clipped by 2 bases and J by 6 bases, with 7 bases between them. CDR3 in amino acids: CASSQLDHEKLFF. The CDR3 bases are TGTGCCAGCAGCCAATTGGATCATGAAAAACTGTTTTTT.

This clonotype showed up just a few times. CDR3 in DNA: TGTGCCAGCGGCTCCCGAGGGGGACAGCCCCAGCATTTT. Encoded protein: CASGSRGGQPQHF. The rearrangement uses TRBV6-6 and TRBJ1-5; tentative D call: TRBD1 (6 bases). The CDR3 runs 13 residues. The germline CDR1 and CDR2 sequences are MNHNY and SVGAGI (reference sequence). The ends were cut back, 8 bases at V and 7 bases at J, with 15 bases in the middle.

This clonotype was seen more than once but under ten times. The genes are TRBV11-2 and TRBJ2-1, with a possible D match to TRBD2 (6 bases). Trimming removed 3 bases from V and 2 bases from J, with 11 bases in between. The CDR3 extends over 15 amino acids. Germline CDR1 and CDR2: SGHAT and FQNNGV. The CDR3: CASSFRELAYNEQFF. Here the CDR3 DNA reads TGTGCCAGCAGCTTTCGGGAGTTGGCCTACAATGAGCAGTTCTTC.

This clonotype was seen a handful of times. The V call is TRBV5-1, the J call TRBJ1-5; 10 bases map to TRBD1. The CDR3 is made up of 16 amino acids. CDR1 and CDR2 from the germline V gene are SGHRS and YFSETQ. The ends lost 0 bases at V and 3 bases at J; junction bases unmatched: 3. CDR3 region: CASSLGTGGNNQPQHF. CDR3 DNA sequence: TGCGCCAGCAGCTTGGGGACAGGGGGGAACAATCAGCCCCAGCATTTT.

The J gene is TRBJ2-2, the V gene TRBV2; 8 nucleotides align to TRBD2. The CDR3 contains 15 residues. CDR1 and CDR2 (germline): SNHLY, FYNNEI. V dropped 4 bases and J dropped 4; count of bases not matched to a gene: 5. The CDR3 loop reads CASSGGGTFTGELFF. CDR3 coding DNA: TGTGCCAGCAGTGGCGGGGGGACCTTCACCGGGGAGCTGTTTTTT.

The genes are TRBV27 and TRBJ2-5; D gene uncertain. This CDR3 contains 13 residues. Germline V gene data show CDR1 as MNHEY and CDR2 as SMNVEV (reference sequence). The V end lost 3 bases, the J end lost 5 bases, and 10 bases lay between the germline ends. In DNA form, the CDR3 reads TGTGCCAGCAGTTTGGGGAACAGTGAGACCCAGTACTTC. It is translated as CASSLGNSETQYF.

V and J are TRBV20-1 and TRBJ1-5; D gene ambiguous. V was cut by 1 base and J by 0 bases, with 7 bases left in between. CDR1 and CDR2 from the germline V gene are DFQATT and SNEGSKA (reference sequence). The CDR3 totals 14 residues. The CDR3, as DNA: TGCAGTGCTAGAGGAGACGGTAGCAATCAGCCCCAGCATTTT. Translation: CSARGDGSNQPQHF.